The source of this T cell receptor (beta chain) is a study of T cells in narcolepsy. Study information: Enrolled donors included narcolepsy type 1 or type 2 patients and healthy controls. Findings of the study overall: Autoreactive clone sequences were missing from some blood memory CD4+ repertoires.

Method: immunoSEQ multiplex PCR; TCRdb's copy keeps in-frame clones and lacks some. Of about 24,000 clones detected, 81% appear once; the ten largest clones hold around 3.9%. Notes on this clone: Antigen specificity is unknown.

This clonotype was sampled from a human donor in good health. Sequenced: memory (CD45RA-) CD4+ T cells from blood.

The CDR3 here is CASSQLQGAGANVLTF. CDR3 DNA: TGTGCCAGCAGCCAACTACAGGGGGCGGGGGCCAACGTCCTGACTTTC. The rearrangement joins TRBV4-2 to TRBJ2-6; TRBD1 matches at 9 bases. J gave up 4 bases and V 2 bases, and 3 bases lay outside the gene matches. The CDR3 loop spans 16 amino acids. Looked up from germline, CDR1 is LGHNA and CDR2 is YNFKEQ.